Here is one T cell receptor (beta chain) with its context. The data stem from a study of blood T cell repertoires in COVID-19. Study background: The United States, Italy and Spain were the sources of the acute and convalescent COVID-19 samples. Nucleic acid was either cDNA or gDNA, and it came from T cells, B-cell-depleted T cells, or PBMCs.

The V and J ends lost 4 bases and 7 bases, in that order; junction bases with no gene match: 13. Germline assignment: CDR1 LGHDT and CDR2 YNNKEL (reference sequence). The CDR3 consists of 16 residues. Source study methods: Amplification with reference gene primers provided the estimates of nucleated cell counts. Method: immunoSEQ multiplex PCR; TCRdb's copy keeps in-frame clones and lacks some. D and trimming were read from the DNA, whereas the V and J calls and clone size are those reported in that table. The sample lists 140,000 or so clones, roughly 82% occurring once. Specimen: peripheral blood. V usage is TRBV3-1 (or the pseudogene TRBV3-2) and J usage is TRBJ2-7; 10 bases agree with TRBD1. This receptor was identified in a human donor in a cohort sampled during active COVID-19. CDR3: CASSPLTGTGVEEQYF. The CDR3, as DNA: TGTGCCAGCAGCCCTCTCACCGGGACAGGGGTGGAAGAGCAGTACTTC.